This record concerns one TCR beta chain sequence. Its antigen is undetermined. The data stem from a study of CD8 T cells in Susac syndrome. cDNA came from roughly 0.53 to 1 ug RNA primed by random hexamers. An immunoSEQ multiplex PCR amplified TCR beta CDR3 over 54 Vbeta and 13 Jbeta. One entry per CDR3 protein, called by TCRdb with MiXCR from the immunoSEQ multiplex PCR reads. The top ten hold 0.093% of the sample, which has 110,000 or so distinct CDR3 sequences, 90% to 95% seen once. In blood CD8+ and CD4+ T cells, TCR beta underwent sequencing. Negative isolation was applied to CD8+ and CD4+ T cells, and FACS enrichment was applied to TEMRA cells. CDR3 length: 14 residues. V gave up 2 bases and J gave up 2 bases, with 9 bases separating them. The germline V gene encodes CDR1 LGHDT and CDR2 YNNKEL (reference sequence). The study, taken as a whole, reports: Regarding the TCR sequencing and HLA analysis, the study admitted that a relatively small number of individuals were involved.

The V and J genes are TRBV3-1 and TRBJ1-1, with D uncertain. The source is a human donor with multiple sclerosis. The specimen was CD4+ T cells from PBMCs. The CDR3 bases are TGTGCCAGCAGCCAAAGGCCGTTAAACACTGAAGCTTTCTTT. This codes for CASSQRPLNTEAFF.